Presented here are 8 T cell receptor beta chains from one specimen sequenced in a study of regulatory T cells in long-lasting Graves disease (dated by TCRdb to the early 2020s). The label giving this sample's time point can be read as: persistent/refractory GD, antithyroid drugs over 5 years with positive TRAb. For both TCR sequencing and RNA sequencing, RNA was extracted from PBMCs using TRIzol. The method was multiplex PCR. TCRdb names Illumina HiSeq 4000 as the instrument used. iRepertoire HTBI primers and Arm-PCR amplification of CDR3 regions were used to construct TCR beta libraries. Through fastp at Q25 and MiXCR, TCRdb rebuilt clones from the public reads, retaining in-frame beta chains. Each CDR3 protein appears once, grouped with its most common genes and DNA. The sample contains 400,000 to 450,000 distinct CDR3 sequences, 23% of them found a single time. The leading ten clones occupy roughly 30% of the sample.

The input for sequencing was peripheral blood mononuclear cells (PBMCs), taken when the disease was refractory, from a patient treated with antithyroid drugs. The receptors come from a female donor with Graves disease.

This rearrangement joins TRBV20-1 to TRBJ2-2, with a weak D call TRBD2 (5 bases). CDR1 is DFQATT and CDR2 is SNEGSKA in the germline V gene (reference sequence). The V and J ends lost 3 bases and 0 bases respectively, with 17 bases between them. The CDR3 is 17 amino acids. In DNA, the CDR3 is TGCAGTGCTAGGCCCTGGACGGGAAGGACGAACACCGGGGAGCTGTTTTTT. It specifies CSARPWTGRTNTGELFF.

This sequence joins TRBV5-1 and TRBJ1-1; no clear D gene. The CDR3 is made up of 13 amino acids. Germline CDR1 reads SGHRS; CDR2 reads YFSETQ. V lost 7 bases and J lost 4, with 14 bases in between. CDR3 loop: CASGGSPGTEAFF. Here the CDR3 DNA reads TGCGCCAGCGGAGGCTCACCAGGCACTGAAGCTTTCTTT.

This clonotype was recorded at least ten times. The chain recombines TRBV20-1 with TRBJ2-4; D not certain. Germline-derived CDR1 and CDR2 are DFQATT and SNEGSKA (reference sequence). V lost 0 bases and J 0 bases, leaving 12 bases between the germline ends. The CDR3 is 16 residues long. The CDR3 loop reads CSARDPNMLAKNIQYF. The DNA for the CDR3 is TGCAGTGCTAGAGATCCCAACATGTTAGCCAAAAACATTCAGTACTTC.

J is TRBJ2-5 and V is TRBV18, with D possibly TRBD2 on 6 matching bases. Germline lookup yields CDR1 KGHSH and CDR2 LQKENI. V was trimmed by 4 bases and J by 6 bases, leaving 9 bases between them. CDR3 length: 12 residues. CDR3 amino acids: CASSREEQTQYF. The CDR3 nucleotides read TGTGCCAGCTCACGGGAGGAACAGACCCAGTACTTC.

This clonotype occurred a few times. This chain joins TRBV19 and TRBJ2-7; D is perhaps TRBD2 (6 bases). Germline CDR1 LNHDA, CDR2 SQIVND (reference sequence). This CDR3 comprises 18 residues. Trimming removed 4 bases at V and 3 bases at J, with 25 bases between. The CDR3 region has the DNA TGTGCCAGTAGTAACTCCCCTGGTCTAGCGATTGGGTACTACGAGCAGTACTTC. Amino acids: CASSNSPGLAIGYYEQYF. The whole variable domain, filled in from reference TRBV19 and TRBJ2-7, reads DGGITQSPKYLFRKEGQNVTLSCEQNLNHDAMYWYRQDPGQGLRLIYYSQIVNDFQKGDIAEGYSVSREKKESFPLTVTSAQKNPTAFYLCASSNSPGLAIGYYEQYFGPGTRLTVT.

This chain connects TRBV10-3 to TRBJ1-5, with a possible D match to TRBD1 (5 bases). V gave up 3 bases and J gave up 3 bases, with 6 bases separating them. The CDR3 sequence is 13 residues long. Per germline, CDR1 ENHRY and CDR2 SYGVKD. The CDR3 sequence: CAISDRVNQPQHF. DNA for the CDR3: TGTGCCATCAGTGACAGGGTCAATCAGCCCCAGCATTTT.

V and J are TRBV19 and TRBJ1-5; maybe TRBD1 (5 bases). Trimming removed 3 bases at V and 2 bases at J, with 11 bases between. This CDR3 region has 15 residues. Germline CDR1 and CDR2: LNHDA and SQIVND (reference sequence). CDR3 DNA sequence: TGTGCCAGTAGTATGTTCGACAGTGGCAATCAGCCCCAGCATTTT. It is translated as CASSMFDSGNQPQHF.

The chain has TRBV10-3 and TRBJ2-7; 15 nucleotides match TRBD2. Germline assignment: CDR1 ENHRY and CDR2 SYGVKD. The V gene end was trimmed by 6 bases and the J gene end by 3 bases; junction bases not matched to a gene: 9. The CDR3 is 17 residues long. The CDR3 sequence: CAISGSGTSGRIYEQYF. The CDR3, as DNA: TGTGCCATCAGCGGATCCGGGACTAGCGGGAGGATCTACGAGCAGTACTTC.